These 14 T cell receptor beta chains share one sample of origin, sequenced in a study of OX40 agonist ivuxolimab in advanced cancers. Using immunoSEQ multiplex PCR, the repertoire was profiled, and TCRdb retains in-frame clones only, with some absent. Of fewer than 85,000 clones in the sample, 75% to 95% are singletons; the top ten hold less than 0.55%. The starting material was CD4+ or CD8+ T cells sorted from blood, obtained in a trial of the OX40 agonist ivuxolimab. The origin of the receptors is an adult with an advanced solid tumor such as melanoma, head and neck, liver or kidney cancer.

The rearrangement joins TRBV11-1 to TRBJ1-4, with D possibly being TRBD1 (5 bases). V dropped 2 bases and J dropped 3 bases, with 13 bases sitting between them. The V gene's germline CDR1 is SGHAT and CDR2 FQDESV (reference sequence). The CDR3 consists of 16 residues. In DNA form, the CDR3 reads TGTGCCAGCAGCTTAAACCTTGGGGCAGCTAATGAAAAACTGTTTTTT. The encoded protein is CASSLNLGAANEKLFF.

The gene calls are TRBV10-2 and TRBJ2-1, with D perhaps given as TRBD1 or TRBD2 (6 bases each). Trimming cost V 7 bases and J 4 bases, with 11 bases left between them. Looked up from germline, CDR1 is WSHSY and CDR2 is SAAADI. The CDR3 consists of 13 residues. CDR3 loop: CASNPGAYNEQFF. The CDR3 DNA follows: TGCGCCAGCAACCCGGGGGCTTACAATGAGCAGTTCTTC.

This chain connects TRBV9 to TRBJ2-3; D remains ambiguous. CDR3 length: 15 amino acids. Trimming left V 0 bases short and J 4 bases short, with 12 bases between. Germline V CDR1 and CDR2: SGDLS, YYNGEE. The CDR3 protein is CASSVGWVFSDTQYF. The DNA of the CDR3 is TGTGCCAGCAGCGTAGGATGGGTTTTTTCAGATACGCAGTATTTT.

The chain recombines TRBV27 with TRBJ2-1, with 10 bases matching TRBD2. Germline CDR1 reads MNHEY; CDR2 reads SMNVEV (reference sequence). V was clipped by 6 bases and J by 8 bases; unmatched bases: 13. This CDR3 has 16 amino acids. The CDR3 region has the DNA TGTGCCAGCAGGAGGAACCTAGCGGGAGATAGTTATGAGCAGTTCTTC. Translation: CASRRNLAGDSYEQFF.

CDR3 in DNA: TGTGCCAGCAGGAATAGCTCGCCGGGGGAGACCCAGTACTTC. Translating gives CASRNSSPGETQYF. The chain combines TRBV6-6 with TRBJ2-5; a weak D match, TRBD2 (5 bases). The CDR3 extends over 14 amino acids. Germline loops: CDR1 MNHNY, CDR2 SVGAGI (reference sequence). Trimming left V 6 bases short and J 5 bases short, with 16 bases between.

The chain combines TRBV6-5 with TRBJ2-5; TRBD2 matches at 11 bases. Germline trimming cut 5 bases from V and 2 bases from J; bases unmatched to any gene: 4. CDR3 length equals 15 residues. CDR1 is MNHEY, CDR2 SVGAGI, per germline. This chain's CDR3 is CASSAGTSGQETQYF. The CDR3 DNA reads TGTGCCAGCAGTGCGGGGACTAGCGGACAAGAGACCCAGTACTTC.

This chain connects TRBV6-5 to TRBJ2-3; D is possibly TRBD1 or TRBD2 (6 bases each). This CDR3 contains 15 residues. CDR1 is MNHEY, CDR2 SVGAGI, per germline. Trimming pared 6 bases from V and 0 bases from J, leaving 13 bases between. The CDR3 DNA is TGTGCCAGCAGCATAGGGGGAGGTAGCACAGATACGCAGTATTTT. Amino acids: CASSIGGGSTDTQYF.

J is TRBJ1-4 and V is TRBV28; 9 bases are a match to TRBD1. This CDR3 has 16 amino acids. Germline loops: CDR1 MDHEN, CDR2 SYDVKM. J gave up 13 bases and V 5 bases, and 17 bases lay outside the gene matches. This chain's CDR3 is CASSTGTGKGGLALFF. CDR3 in DNA: TGTGCCAGCAGTACCGGGACAGGGAAGGGGGGTTTAGCACTGTTTTTT.

The sample holds a few counts of this clone. The sample contains more than one DNA sequence encoding this CDR3. The chain joins TRBV30 to TRBJ1-2; 7 bases map to TRBD1. Germline loops: CDR1 GTSNPN, CDR2 SVGIG (reference sequence). This CDR3 contains 13 residues. V trimming: 1 base; J trimming: 6 bases; junction bases outside the gene matches: 5. The CDR3: CAWSAAQGHGYTF. DNA for the CDR3: TGTGCCTGGAGTGCTGCACAGGGGCATGGCTACACCTTC.

The V gene is TRBV10-3, the J gene TRBJ2-1, with TRBD2 matching over 10 bases. Germline trimming cut 10 bases from V and 4 bases from J; bases unmatched to any gene: 4. Germline assignment: CDR1 ENHRY and CDR2 SYGVKD. CDR3 length equals 13 residues. The CDR3 nucleotides are TGTGCCACCGGGACTAGCGAATACAATGAGCAGTTCTTC. Its protein product is CATGTSEYNEQFF.

The table lists this clone with a few counts. This sequence joins TRBV5-1 and TRBJ1-6; D not certain. The V gene's germline CDR1 is SGHRS and CDR2 YFSETQ. CDR3 length equals 15 residues. V lost 0 bases and J 7 bases, leaving 11 bases between the germline ends. CDR3 sequence reads: CASSLEPGGNSPLHF. The CDR3, as DNA: TGCGCCAGCAGCTTGGAACCGGGAGGGAATTCACCCCTCCACTTT.

The chain is built from TRBV7-2 and TRBJ2-1; the D is unclear. Per germline, CDR1 SGHTA and CDR2 FQGNSA. V was trimmed by 5 bases and J by 2 bases, leaving 10 bases between them. This CDR3 contains 14 residues. The CDR3 DNA follows: TGTGCCAGCAGCCCCCTCGGACCCTACAATGAGCAGTTCTTC. This translates into CASSPLGPYNEQFF.

This clone was seen only once. The chain couples TRBV11-2 to TRBJ2-7; tentatively, D is TRBD1 (5 bases). The CDR3 covers 19 residues. Deletions cut 3 bases from V and 11 bases from J, with 35 bases between. From germline, CDR1 is SGHAT and CDR2 FQNNGV. The CDR3 DNA is TGTGCCAGCAGCTTGAGTTCCCCGGTAAGACAGCCCCGGCGAACGAGCGAGTACTTC. Amino acids: CASSLSSPVRQPRRTSEYF.

V is TRBV2 and J is TRBJ1-1, with D tentatively TRBD1 (5 bases). CDR3 length: 12 residues. The germline gives CDR1 SNHLY, CDR2 FYNNEI. V lost 7 bases to trimming and J lost 3 bases, with 9 bases between them. The CDR3 sequence is CASKGIDTEAFF. The CDR3 DNA is TGTGCCAGCAAGGGGATCGACACTGAAGCTTTCTTT.